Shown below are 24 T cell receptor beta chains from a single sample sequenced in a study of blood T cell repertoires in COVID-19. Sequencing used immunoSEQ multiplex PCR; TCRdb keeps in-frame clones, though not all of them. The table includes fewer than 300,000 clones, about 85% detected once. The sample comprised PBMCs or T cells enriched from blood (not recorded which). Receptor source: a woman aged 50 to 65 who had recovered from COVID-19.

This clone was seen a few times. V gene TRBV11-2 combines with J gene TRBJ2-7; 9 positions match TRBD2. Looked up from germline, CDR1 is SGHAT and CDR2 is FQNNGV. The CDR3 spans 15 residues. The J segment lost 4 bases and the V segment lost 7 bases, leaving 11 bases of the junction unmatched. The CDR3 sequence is CASTQPGLAGYEQYF. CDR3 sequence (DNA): TGTGCCAGCACCCAACCGGGACTAGCAGGATACGAGCAGTACTTC.

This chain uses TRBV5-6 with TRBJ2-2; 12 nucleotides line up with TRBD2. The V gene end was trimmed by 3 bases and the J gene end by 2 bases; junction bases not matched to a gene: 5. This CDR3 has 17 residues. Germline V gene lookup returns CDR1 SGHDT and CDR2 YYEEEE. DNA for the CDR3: TGTGCCAGCAGCTCCCTGACTAGCGGGGGCAACACCGGGGAGCTGTTTTTT. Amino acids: CASSSLTSGGNTGELFF.

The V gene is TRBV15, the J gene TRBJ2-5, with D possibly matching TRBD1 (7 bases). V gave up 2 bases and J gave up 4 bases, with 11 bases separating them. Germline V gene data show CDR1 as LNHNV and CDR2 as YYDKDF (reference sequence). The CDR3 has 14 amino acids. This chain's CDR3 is CATSRYQGGETQYF. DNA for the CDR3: TGTGCCACCAGCAGATACCAGGGGGGAGAGACCCAGTACTTC.

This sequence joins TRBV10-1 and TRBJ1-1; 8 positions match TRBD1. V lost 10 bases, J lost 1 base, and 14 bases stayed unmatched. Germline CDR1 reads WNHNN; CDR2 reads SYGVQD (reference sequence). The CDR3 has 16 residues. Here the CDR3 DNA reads TGCGCCACCAACCGACAGGGGTTCGGTCGGAACACTGAAGCTTTCTTT. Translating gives CATNRQGFGRNTEAFF.

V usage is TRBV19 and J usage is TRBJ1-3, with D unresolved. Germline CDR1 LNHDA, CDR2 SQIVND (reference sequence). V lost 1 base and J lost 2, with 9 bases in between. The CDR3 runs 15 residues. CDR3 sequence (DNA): TGTGCCAGTAGTATAGCTGCAGATCCTGGAAACACCATATATTTT. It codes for CASSIAADPGNTIYF.

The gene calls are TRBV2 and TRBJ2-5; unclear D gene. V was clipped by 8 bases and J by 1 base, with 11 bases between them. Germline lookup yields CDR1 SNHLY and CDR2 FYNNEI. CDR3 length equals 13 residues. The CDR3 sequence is CASGTTFQETQYF. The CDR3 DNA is TGTGCCAGCGGTACTACCTTCCAAGAGACCCAGTACTTC.

The CDR3 reads CASSPAGGDEQFF. In DNA, the CDR3 is TGTGCCAGCAGCCCGGCGGGGGGCGATGAGCAGTTCTTC. The rearrangement uses TRBV7-3 and TRBJ2-1; 8 bases are shared with TRBD2. CDR3 size: 13 residues. Germline V gives CDR1 SGHTA, CDR2 FQGTGA. Losses at the gene ends were 5 bases for V and 8 bases for J; bases not matched to a gene: 5.

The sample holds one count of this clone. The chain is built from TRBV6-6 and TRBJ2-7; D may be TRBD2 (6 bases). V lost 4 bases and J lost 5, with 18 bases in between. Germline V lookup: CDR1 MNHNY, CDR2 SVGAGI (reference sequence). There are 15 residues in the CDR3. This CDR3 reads CASSSAGGLRNEQYF. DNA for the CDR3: TGTGCCAGCAGTTCGGCTGGGGGGTTGAGGAACGAGCAGTACTTC.

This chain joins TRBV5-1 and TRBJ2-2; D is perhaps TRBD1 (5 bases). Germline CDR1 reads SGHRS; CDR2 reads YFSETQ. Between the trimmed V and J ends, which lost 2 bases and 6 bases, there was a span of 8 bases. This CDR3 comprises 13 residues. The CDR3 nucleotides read TGCGCCAGCAGCTTCGACAGCTCCGGGGAGCTGTTTTTT. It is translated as CASSFDSSGELFF.

CDR3 loop: CATSDSSGVLSSYNEQFF. The CDR3 nucleotides read TGTGCCACCAGTGATTCCAGCGGGGTGCTGAGCTCCTACAATGAGCAGTTCTTC. The rearrangement uses TRBV24-1 and TRBJ2-1; 7 nucleotides align to TRBD2. This CDR3 contains 18 residues. CDR1 and CDR2 (germline): KGHDR, SFDVKD. After removal of 2 bases from V and 0 bases from J, the junction contained 9 bases not matched to a gene.

The DNA of the CDR3 is TGTGCCAGCAGTAACAGGGGGATTGATGAAAAACTGTTTTTT. It specifies CASSNRGIDEKLFF. The chain has TRBV6-5 and TRBJ1-4; 8 positions match TRBD1. CDR3 length equals 14 residues. The V gene end was trimmed by 5 bases and the J gene end by 6 bases; junction bases not matched to a gene: 5. CDR1 is MNHEY and CDR2 is SVGAGI in the germline V gene.

The CDR3 region is CASSIGAGGPETQYF. The DNA for the CDR3 is TGTGCCAGTAGTATAGGGGCGGGGGGGCCTGAGACCCAGTACTTC. The V call is TRBV19, the J call TRBJ2-5; 9 bases map to TRBD2. Germline assignment: CDR1 LNHDA and CDR2 SQIVND (reference sequence). The CDR3 has 15 amino acids. The V gene end was trimmed by 1 base and the J gene end by 5 bases; junction bases not matched to a gene: 5.

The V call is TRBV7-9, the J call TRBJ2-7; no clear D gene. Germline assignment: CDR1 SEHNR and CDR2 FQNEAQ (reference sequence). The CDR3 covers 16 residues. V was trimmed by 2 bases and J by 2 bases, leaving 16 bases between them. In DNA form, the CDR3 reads TGTGCCAGCAGCTTACGTCCGCCGGCGGAAACCTACGAGCAGTACTTC. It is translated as CASSLRPPAETYEQYF. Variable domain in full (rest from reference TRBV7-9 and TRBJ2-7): DTGVSQNPRHKITKRGQNVTFRCDPISEHNRLYWYRQTLGQGPEFLTYFQNEAQLEKSRLLSDRFSAERPKGSFSTLEIQRTEQGDSAMYLCASSLRPPAETYEQYFGPGTRLTVT.

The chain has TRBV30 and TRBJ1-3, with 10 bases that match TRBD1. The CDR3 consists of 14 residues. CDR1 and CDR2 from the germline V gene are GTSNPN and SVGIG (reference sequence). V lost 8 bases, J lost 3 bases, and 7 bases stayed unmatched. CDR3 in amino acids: CAGDRGLGGNTIYF. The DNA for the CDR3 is TGTGCCGGCGACAGGGGGCTAGGTGGAAACACCATATATTTT.

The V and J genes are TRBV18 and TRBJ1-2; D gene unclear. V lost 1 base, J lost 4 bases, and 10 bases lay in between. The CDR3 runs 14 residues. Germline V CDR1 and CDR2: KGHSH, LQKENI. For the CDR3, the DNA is TGTGCCAGCTCACCACTAGATGTACCCTATGGCTACACCTTC. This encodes CASSPLDVPYGYTF.

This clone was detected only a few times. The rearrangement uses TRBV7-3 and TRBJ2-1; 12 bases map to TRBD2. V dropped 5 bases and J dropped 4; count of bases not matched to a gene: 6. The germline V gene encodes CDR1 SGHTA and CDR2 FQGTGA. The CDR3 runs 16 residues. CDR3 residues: CASSPRLAGAYNEQFF. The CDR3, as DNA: TGTGCCAGCAGCCCTAGACTAGCGGGGGCGTACAATGAGCAGTTCTTC.

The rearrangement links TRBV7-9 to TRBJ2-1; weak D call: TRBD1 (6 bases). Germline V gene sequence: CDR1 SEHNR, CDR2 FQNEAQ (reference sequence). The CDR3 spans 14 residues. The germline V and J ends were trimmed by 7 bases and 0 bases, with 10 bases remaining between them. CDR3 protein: CASNPDSSYNEQFF. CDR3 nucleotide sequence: TGTGCCAGCAATCCGGACAGCTCCTACAATGAGCAGTTCTTC.

The CDR3 DNA reads TGTGCCAGCTCACCATATCAGGGGGCAGGTGAAGCTTTCTTT. Amino acids: CASSPYQGAGEAFF. V is TRBV18 and J is TRBJ1-1; 8 nucleotides match TRBD1. This CDR3 has 14 residues. The V segment lost 2 bases and the J segment 7 bases; nucleotides outside the gene matches: 6. The germline CDR1 and CDR2 sequences are KGHSH and LQKENI.

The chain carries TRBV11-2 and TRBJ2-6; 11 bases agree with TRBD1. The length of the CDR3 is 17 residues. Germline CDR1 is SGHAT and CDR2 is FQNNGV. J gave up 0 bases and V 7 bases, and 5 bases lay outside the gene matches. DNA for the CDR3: TGTGCCAGCAAACGCGGGACAGGGGGCTCTGGGGCCAACGTCCTGACTTTC. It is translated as CASKRGTGGSGANVLTF.

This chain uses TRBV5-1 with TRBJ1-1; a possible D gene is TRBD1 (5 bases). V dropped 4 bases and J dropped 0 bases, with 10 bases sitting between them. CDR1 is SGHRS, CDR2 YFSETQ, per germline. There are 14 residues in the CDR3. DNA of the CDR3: TGCGCCAGCAGCCAGACAGCCATGAACACTGAAGCTTTCTTT. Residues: CASSQTAMNTEAFF. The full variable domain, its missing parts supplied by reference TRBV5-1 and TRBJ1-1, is KAGVTQTPRYLIKTRGQQVTLSCSPISGHRSVSWYQQTPGQGLQFLFEYFSETQRNKGNFPGRFSGRQFSNSRSEMNVSTLELGDSALYLCASSQTAMNTEAFFGQGTRLTVV.

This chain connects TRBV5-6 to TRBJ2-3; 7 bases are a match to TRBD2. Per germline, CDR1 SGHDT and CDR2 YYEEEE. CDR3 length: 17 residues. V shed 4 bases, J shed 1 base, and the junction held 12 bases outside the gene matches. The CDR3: CASSRRMAGDGTDTQYF. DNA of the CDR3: TGTGCCAGCAGCCGCCGGATGGCGGGAGATGGCACAGATACGCAGTATTTT.

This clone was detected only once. The CDR3: CASSQDPRQGVSNYGYTF. The CDR3 DNA reads TGTGCCAGCAGCCAAGATCCCCGACAGGGGGTGTCGAACTATGGCTACACCTTC. This chain links TRBV14 with TRBJ1-2, with 9 bases aligning to TRBD1. This CDR3 has 18 residues. V lost 0 bases to trimming and J lost 2 bases; unmatched junction nucleotides: 10. CDR1 SGHDN and CDR2 FVKESK come from the germline V gene.

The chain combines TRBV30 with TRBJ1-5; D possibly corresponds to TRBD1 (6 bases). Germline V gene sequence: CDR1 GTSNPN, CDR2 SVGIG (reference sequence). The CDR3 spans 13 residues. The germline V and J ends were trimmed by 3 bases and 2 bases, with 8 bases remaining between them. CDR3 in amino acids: CAWRAGGNQPQHF. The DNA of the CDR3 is TGTGCCTGGAGGGCAGGGGGCAATCAGCCCCAGCATTTT.

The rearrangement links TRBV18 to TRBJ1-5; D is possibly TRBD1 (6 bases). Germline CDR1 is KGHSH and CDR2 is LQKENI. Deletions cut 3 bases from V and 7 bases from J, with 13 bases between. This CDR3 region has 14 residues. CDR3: CASSPTTGRQPQHF. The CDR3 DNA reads TGTGCCAGCTCACCGACGACAGGTCGGCAGCCCCAGCATTTT. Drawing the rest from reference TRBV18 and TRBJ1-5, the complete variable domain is NAGVMQNPRHLVRRRGQEARLRCSPMKGHSHVYWYRQLPEEGLKFMVYLQKENIIDESGMPKERFSAEFPKEGPSILRIQQVVRGDSAAYFCASSPTTGRQPQHFGDGTRLSIL.